This TCR beta chain was identified in a study of blood T cell repertoires in COVID-19. Study overall: The analysed material was cDNA or gDNA that came from T cells, B-cell-depleted T cells, or PBMCs.

The CDR3 loop spans 13 amino acids. Trimming shortened V by 7 bases and J by 9 bases, and 13 bases separated the two germline ends. The germline CDR1 and CDR2 sequences are SEHNR and FQNEAQ (reference sequence). Per the authors' pipeline: Reference gene primer amplification yielded estimated nucleated cell counts. Here immunoSEQ multiplex PCR was the method, and the copy in TCRdb shows in-frame clones only, minus some. That table furnishes V, J and clone size, whereas the DNA furnished D and trimming. The sample lists about 220,000 clones, roughly 84% occurring once. The TCR originated in a young man with active or convalescent COVID-19. Sample: peripheral blood. The chain joins TRBV7-9 to TRBJ1-6; a weak D match, TRBD1 (6 bases). CDR3 bases: TGTGCCAGCAATCCGGGACAAGGTTCACCCCTCCACTTT. Encoded protein: CASNPGQGSPLHF.